This T cell receptor beta chain was captured in a study of T-cell memory formation after mild COVID-19. CDR1 and CDR2 (germline): LGHNA, YNFKEQ. Trimming took 0 bases from V and 5 from J; bases not matched to a gene: 6. This CDR3 spans 17 amino acids. The sample holds many counts of this clonotype. 5'RACE with constant-segment primers built TCRalpha and TCRbeta cDNA libraries with UMIs. Each CDR3 protein gets one entry after TCRdb re-called the 5' RACE reads with MiXCR. This repertoire shows around 310,000 distinct CDR3 sequences, around 15% found once; its top ten account for roughly 21%. The sequenced sample consisted of PBMCs or a T cell subset sorted from them (not recorded which). The V and J genes are TRBV4-2 and TRBJ1-6; TRBD1 aligns across 8 bases. The source of this sequence is a young man who had mild COVID-19 (a few samples of this study predate the infection). Cell type and time point are not known. Here the CDR3 reads CASSQEWQGADNSPLHF. The CDR3 nucleotides are TGTGCCAGCAGCCAAGAATGGCAGGGGGCGGATAATTCACCCCTCCACTTT.